This TCR beta chain was captured by sequencing in a study of radiotherapy plus CTLA-4 blockade in lung cancer. Germline V CDR1 and CDR2: MNHEY, SVGAGI. Trimming took off 5 bases at V and 1 base at J, with 9 bases between the two ends. This CDR3 region has 15 residues. Libraries were prepared by immunoSEQ multiplex PCR; TCRdb keeps only in-frame clonotypes and omits some of them. The sample lists 77,000 or so clones, roughly 74% occurring once. This clonotype was sampled from a human donor with non-small cell lung cancer whose response to radiotherapy plus ipilimumab could not be evaluated. The starting material was peripheral blood, obtained from a patient treated with radiotherapy plus ipilimumab. This sequence joins TRBV6-5 and TRBJ2-6, with D maybe TRBD1 (6 bases). Here the CDR3 reads CASSIQGSGANVLTF. The CDR3 DNA reads as TGTGCCAGCAGTATACAGGGATCTGGGGCCAACGTCCTGACTTTC.